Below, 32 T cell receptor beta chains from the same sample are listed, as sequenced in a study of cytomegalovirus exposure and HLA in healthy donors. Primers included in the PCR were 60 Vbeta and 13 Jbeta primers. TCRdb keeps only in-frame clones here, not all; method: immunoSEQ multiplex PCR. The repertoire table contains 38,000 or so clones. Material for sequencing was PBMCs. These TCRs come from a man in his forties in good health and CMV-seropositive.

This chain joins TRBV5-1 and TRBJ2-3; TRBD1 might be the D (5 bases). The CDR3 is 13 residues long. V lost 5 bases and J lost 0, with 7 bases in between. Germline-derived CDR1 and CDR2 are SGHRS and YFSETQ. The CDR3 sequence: CASRQGSTDTQYF. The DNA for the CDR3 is TGCGCCAGCAGGCAGGGTAGCACAGATACGCAGTATTTT.

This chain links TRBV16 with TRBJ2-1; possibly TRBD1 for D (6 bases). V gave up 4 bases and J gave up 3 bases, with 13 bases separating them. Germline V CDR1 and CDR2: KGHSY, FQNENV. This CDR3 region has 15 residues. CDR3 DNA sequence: TGTGCCAGCAGCCTGCCCCAGGGGTTCTACAATGAGCAGTTCTTC. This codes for CASSLPQGFYNEQFF.

CDR3 in amino acids: CASSRLAGVNEQFF. The CDR3 nucleotides read TGTGCCAGCAGCAGACTAGCGGGAGTCAATGAGCAGTTCTTC. V and J are TRBV7-2 and TRBJ2-1; 12 nucleotides align to TRBD2. The V gene's germline CDR1 is SGHTA and CDR2 FQGNSA. The CDR3 is 14 amino acids. V was clipped by 5 bases and J by 6 bases; unmatched bases: 2. The full variable domain, with the rest looked up from reference TRBV7-2 and TRBJ2-1, is GAGVSQSPSNKVTEKGKDVELRCDPISGHTALYWYRQSLGQGLEFLIYFQGNSAPDKSGLPSDRFSAERTGGSVSTLTIQRTQQEDSAVYLCASSRLAGVNEQFFGPGTRLTVL.

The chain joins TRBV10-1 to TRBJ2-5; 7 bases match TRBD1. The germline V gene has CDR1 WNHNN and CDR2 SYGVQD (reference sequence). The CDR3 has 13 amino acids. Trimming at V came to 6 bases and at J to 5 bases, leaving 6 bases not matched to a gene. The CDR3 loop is CASSDRVRETQYF. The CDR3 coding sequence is TGCGCCAGCAGCGACAGGGTTCGGGAGACCCAGTACTTC.

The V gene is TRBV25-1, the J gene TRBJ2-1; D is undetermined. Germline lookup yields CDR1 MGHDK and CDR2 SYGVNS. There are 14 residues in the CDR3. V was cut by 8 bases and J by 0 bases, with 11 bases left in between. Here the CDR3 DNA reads TGTGCCAGCGGAGCGCCAAGCTCCTACAATGAGCAGTTCTTC. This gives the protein CASGAPSSYNEQFF.

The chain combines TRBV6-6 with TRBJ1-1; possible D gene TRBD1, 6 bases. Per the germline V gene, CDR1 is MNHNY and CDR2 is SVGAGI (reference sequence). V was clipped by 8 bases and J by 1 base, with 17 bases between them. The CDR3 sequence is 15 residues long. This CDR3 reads CASQPGGLGNTEAFF. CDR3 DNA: TGTGCCAGCCAGCCCGGGGGGCTAGGGAACACTGAAGCTTTCTTT.

This CDR3 is CSAEGRGGGTDTQYF. DNA of the CDR3: TGCAGCGCCGAGGGGAGGGGGGGAGGCACAGATACGCAGTATTTT. The chain carries TRBV29-1 and TRBJ2-3; perhaps TRBD2 as D (7 bases). The CDR3 totals 15 residues. CDR1 and CDR2 (germline): SQVTM, ANQGSEA. V lost 7 bases and J lost 1, with 18 bases in between.

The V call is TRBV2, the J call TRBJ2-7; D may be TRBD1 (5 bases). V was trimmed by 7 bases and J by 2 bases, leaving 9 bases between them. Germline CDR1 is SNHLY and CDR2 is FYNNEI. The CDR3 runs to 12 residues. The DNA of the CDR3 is TGTGCCAGCAAGACGGACACCTACGAGCAGTACTTC. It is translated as CASKTDTYEQYF.

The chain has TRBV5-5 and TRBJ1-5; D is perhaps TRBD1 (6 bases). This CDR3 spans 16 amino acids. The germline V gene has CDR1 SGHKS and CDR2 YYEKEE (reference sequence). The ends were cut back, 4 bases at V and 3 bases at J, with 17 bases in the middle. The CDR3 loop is CASSTRQAGDNQPQHF. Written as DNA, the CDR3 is TGTGCCAGCAGCACCAGACAGGCGGGGGACAATCAGCCCCAGCATTTT.

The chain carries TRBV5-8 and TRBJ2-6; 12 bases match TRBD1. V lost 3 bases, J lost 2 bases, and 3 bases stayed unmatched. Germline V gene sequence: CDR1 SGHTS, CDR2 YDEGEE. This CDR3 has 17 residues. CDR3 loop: CASSSGQGAPGANVLTF. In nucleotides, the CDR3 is TGTGCCAGCAGCTCGGGACAGGGGGCCCCTGGGGCCAACGTCCTGACTTTC.

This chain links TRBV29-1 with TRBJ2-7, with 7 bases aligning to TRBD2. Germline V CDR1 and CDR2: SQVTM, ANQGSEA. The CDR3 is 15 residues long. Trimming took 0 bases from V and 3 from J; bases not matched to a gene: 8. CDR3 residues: CSVEEVGGSGYEQYF. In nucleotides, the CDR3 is TGCAGCGTTGAAGAGGTGGGCGGGAGTGGCTACGAGCAGTACTTC.

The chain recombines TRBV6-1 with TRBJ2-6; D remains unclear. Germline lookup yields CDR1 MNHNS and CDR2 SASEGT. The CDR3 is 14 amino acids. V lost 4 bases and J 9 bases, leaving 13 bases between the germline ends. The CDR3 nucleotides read TGTGCCAGCAGTGTAGGCAGACAAAGCAACGTCCTGACTTTC. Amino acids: CASSVGRQSNVLTF.

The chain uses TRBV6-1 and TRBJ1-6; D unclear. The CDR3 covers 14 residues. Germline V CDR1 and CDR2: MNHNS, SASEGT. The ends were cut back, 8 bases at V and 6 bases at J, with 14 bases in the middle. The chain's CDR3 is CASRHHDLNSPLHF. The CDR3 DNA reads TGTGCCAGCCGACATCACGACCTTAATTCACCCCTCCACTTT.

In nucleotides, the CDR3 is TGCGCCAGCAGCCGAGGGACTCCCGCCGGGGAGCTGTTTTTT. This sequence encodes CASSRGTPAGELFF. The V gene is TRBV4-3, the J gene TRBJ2-2; maybe TRBD2 (6 bases). The CDR3 totals 14 residues. Trimming cost V 4 bases and J 6 bases, with 12 bases left between them. Germline CDR1 LGHNA, CDR2 YSLEER.

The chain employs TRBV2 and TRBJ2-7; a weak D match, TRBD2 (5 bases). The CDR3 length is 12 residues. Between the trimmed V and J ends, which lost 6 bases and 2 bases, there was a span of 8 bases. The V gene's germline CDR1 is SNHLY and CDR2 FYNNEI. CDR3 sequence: CASRGETYEQYF. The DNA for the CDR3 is TGTGCCAGCAGGGGAGAAACCTACGAGCAGTACTTC.

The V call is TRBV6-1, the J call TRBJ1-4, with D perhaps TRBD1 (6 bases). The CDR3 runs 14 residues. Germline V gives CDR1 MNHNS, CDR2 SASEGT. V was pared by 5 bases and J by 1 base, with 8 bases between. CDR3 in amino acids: CASSLTGTNEKLFF. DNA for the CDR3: TGTGCCAGCAGTTTGACAGGAACTAATGAAAAACTGTTTTTT.

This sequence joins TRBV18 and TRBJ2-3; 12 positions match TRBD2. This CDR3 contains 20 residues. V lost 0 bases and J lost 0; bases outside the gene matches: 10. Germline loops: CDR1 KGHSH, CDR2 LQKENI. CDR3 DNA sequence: TGTGCCAGCTCACCACCTCTGACTAGCGGGAGCCACCATAGCACAGATACGCAGTATTTT. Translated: CASSPPLTSGSHHSTDTQYF.

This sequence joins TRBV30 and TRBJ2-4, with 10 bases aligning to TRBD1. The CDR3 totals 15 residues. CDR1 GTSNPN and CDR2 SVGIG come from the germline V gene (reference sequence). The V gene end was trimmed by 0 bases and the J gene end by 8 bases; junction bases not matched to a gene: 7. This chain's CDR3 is CAWSVMGQGLDIQYF. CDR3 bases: TGTGCCTGGAGTGTAATGGGACAGGGGTTGGACATTCAGTACTTC.

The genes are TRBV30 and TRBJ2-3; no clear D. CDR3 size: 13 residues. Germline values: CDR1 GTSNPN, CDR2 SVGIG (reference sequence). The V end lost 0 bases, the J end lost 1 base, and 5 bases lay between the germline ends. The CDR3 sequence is CAWSVQGTDTQYF. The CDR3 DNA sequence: TGTGCCTGGAGTGTACAAGGCACAGATACGCAGTATTTT. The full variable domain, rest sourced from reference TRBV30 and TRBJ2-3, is SQTIHQWPATLVQPVGSPLSLECTVEGTSNPNLYWYRQAAGRGLQLLFYSVGIGQISSEVPQNLSASRPQDRQFILSSKKLLLSDSGFYLCAWSVQGTDTQYFGPGTRLTVL.

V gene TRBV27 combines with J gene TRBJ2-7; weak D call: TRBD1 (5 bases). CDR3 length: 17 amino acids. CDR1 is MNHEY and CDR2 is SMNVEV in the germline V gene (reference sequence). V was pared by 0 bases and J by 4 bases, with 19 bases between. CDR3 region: CASSLSMYAGRLYEQYF. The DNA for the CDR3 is TGTGCCAGCAGTTTATCGATGTATGCAGGGCGGCTGTACGAGCAGTACTTC.

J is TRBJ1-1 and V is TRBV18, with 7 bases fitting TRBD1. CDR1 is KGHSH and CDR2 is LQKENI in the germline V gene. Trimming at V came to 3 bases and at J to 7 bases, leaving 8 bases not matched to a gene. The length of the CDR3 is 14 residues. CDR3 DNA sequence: TGTGCCAGCTCACCGGTGGCAGGGGGTATTGAAGCTTTCTTT. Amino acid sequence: CASSPVAGGIEAFF. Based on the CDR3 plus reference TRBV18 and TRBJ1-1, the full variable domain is NAGVMQNPRHLVRRRGQEARLRCSPMKGHSHVYWYRQLPEEGLKFMVYLQKENIIDESGMPKERFSAEFPKEGPSILRIQQVVRGDSAAYFCASSPVAGGIEAFFGQGTRLTVV.

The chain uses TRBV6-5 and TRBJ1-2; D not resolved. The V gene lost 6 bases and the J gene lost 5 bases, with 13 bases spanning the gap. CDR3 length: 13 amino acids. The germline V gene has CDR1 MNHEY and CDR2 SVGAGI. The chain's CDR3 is CASREILGYGYTF. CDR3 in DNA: TGTGCCAGCAGGGAGATCTTAGGTTATGGCTACACCTTC.

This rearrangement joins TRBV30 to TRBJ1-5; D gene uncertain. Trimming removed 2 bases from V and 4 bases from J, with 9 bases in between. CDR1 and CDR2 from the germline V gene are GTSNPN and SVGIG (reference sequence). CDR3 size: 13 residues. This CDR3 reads CAWSFSQNQPQHF. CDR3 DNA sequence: TGTGCCTGGAGTTTTTCACAGAATCAGCCCCAGCATTTT. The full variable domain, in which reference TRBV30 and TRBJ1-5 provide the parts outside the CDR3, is SQTIHQWPATLVQPVGSPLSLECTVEGTSNPNLYWYRQAAGRGLQLLFYSVGIGQISSEVPQNLSASRPQDRQFILSSKKLLLSDSGFYLCAWSFSQNQPQHFGDGTRLSIL.

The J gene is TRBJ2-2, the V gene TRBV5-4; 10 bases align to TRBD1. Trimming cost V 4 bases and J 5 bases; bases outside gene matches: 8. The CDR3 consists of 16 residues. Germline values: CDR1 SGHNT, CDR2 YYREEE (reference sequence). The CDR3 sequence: CASSTPPGQGTGELFF. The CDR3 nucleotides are TGTGCCAGCAGCACCCCACCGGGACAGGGGACCGGGGAGCTGTTTTTT.

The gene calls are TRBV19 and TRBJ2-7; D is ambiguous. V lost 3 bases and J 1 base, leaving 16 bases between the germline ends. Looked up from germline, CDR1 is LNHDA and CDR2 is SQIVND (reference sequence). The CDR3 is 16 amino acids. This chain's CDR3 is CASSMFLRQPSYEQYF. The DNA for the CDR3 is TGTGCCAGTAGTATGTTCCTGCGGCAGCCTTCCTACGAGCAGTACTTC. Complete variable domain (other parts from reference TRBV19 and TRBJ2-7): DGGITQSPKYLFRKEGQNVTLSCEQNLNHDAMYWYRQDPGQGLRLIYYSQIVNDFQKGDIAEGYSVSREKKESFPLTVTSAQKNPTAFYLCASSMFLRQPSYEQYFGPGTRLTVT.

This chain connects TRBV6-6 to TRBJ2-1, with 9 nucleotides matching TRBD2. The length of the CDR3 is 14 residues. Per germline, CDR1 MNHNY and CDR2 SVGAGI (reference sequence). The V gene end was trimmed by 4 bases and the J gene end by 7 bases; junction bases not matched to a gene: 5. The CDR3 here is CASSSLAGLNEQFF. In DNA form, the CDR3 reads TGTGCCAGCAGTTCACTAGCGGGTTTGAATGAGCAGTTCTTC.

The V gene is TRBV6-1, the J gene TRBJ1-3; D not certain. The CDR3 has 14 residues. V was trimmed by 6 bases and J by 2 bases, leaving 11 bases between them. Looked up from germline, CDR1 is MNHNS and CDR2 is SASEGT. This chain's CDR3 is CASRMEVTGNTIYF. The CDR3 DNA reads TGTGCCAGCAGGATGGAGGTTACTGGAAACACCATATATTTT.

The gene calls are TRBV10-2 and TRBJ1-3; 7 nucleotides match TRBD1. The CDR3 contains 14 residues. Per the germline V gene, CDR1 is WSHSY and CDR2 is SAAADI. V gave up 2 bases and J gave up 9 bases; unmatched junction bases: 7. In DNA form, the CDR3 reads TGCGCCAGCAGTGAGGCCCGGACAGGCGGCACCATATATTTT. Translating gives CASSEARTGGTIYF.

CDR3: CASSSPGLAGVVPAKNIQYF. DNA for the CDR3: TGTGCCAGCAGTTCTCCGGGACTAGCGGGAGTTGTTCCAGCCAAAAACATTCAGTACTTC. This rearrangement joins TRBV28 to TRBJ2-4; TRBD2 matches at 14 bases. The CDR3 totals 20 residues. V shed 4 bases, J shed 0 bases, and the junction held 11 bases outside the gene matches. Per the germline V gene, CDR1 is MDHEN and CDR2 is SYDVKM. Variable domain in full (rest from reference TRBV28 and TRBJ2-4): DVKVTQSSRYLVKRTGEKVFLECVQDMDHENMFWYRQDPGLGLRLIYFSYDVKMKEKGDIPEGYSVSREKKERFSLILESASTNQTSMYLCASSSPGLAGVVPAKNIQYFGAGTRLSVL.

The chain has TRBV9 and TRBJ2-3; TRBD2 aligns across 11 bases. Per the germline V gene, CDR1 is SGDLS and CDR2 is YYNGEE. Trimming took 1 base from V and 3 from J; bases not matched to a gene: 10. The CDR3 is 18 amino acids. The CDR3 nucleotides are TGTGCCAGCAGCGTAACCCCACGGACTAGCGGGCCTACAGATACGCAGTATTTT. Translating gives CASSVTPRTSGPTDTQYF.

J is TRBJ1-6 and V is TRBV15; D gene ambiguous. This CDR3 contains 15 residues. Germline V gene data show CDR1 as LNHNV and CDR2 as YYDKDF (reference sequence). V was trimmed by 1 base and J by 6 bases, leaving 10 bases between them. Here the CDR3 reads CATSRGWETNSPLHF. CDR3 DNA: TGTGCCACCAGCAGAGGTTGGGAGACTAATTCACCCCTCCACTTT.

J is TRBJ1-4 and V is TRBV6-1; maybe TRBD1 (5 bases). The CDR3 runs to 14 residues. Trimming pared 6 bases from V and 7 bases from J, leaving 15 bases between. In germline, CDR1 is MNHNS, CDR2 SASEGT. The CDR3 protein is CASRRTAGGEKLFF. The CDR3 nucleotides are TGTGCCAGCAGAAGGACGGCGGGGGGTGAAAAACTGTTTTTT.